This entry lists 21 T cell receptor beta chains sequenced from one sample in a study of cytomegalovirus exposure and HLA in healthy donors. PCR employed 60 Vbeta and 13 Jbeta primers. Clones were sequenced by immunoSEQ multiplex PCR, and TCRdb holds only the in-frame ones, with some missing. This sample has approximately 120,000 clones, with around 78% found just once. Specimen: PBMCs. Receptors originate from a man younger than 30 in good health and CMV-seropositive.

V and J are TRBV4-1 and TRBJ1-2, with 7 bases matching TRBD1. Germline V gene sequence: CDR1 MGHRA, CDR2 YSYEKL. The CDR3 is 14 residues long. V was pared by 0 bases and J by 6 bases, with 4 bases of the junction left unmatched. This CDR3 reads CASSQDRTGDGYTF. The CDR3 DNA reads as TGCGCCAGCAGCCAAGATCGCACAGGGGATGGCTACACCTTC.

This chain connects TRBV18 to TRBJ2-7; 10 nucleotides align to TRBD1. V dropped 3 bases and J dropped 5; count of bases not matched to a gene: 10. This CDR3 region has 16 residues. The germline V gene encodes CDR1 KGHSH and CDR2 LQKENI. The DNA for the CDR3 is TGTGCCAGCTCACCCCTACCCGGGACAGGGGAAAACGAGCAGTACTTC. This translates into CASSPLPGTGENEQYF.

The rearrangement uses TRBV6-5 and TRBJ2-2; 8 nucleotides align to TRBD1. This CDR3 has 14 residues. The junction had 4 bases not matched to a gene; V was cut back by 10 bases and J by 0 bases. Per germline, CDR1 MNHEY and CDR2 SVGAGI. The CDR3 spells CATAGQANTGELFF. As DNA, the CDR3 is TGTGCCACCGCGGGACAGGCGAACACCGGGGAGCTGTTTTTT.

The rearrangement uses TRBV7-3 and TRBJ2-3, with 7 positions matching TRBD2. The CDR3 totals 14 residues. The germline gives CDR1 SGHTA, CDR2 FQGTGA. V was pared by 5 bases and J by 2 bases, with 4 bases of the junction left unmatched. The CDR3 here is CASSASGATDTQYF. The CDR3 nucleotides are TGTGCCAGCAGCGCGAGCGGGGCCACAGATACGCAGTATTTT.

This clone was found once. The V gene is TRBV27, the J gene TRBJ2-7; D is possibly TRBD2 (5 bases). This CDR3 contains 14 residues. Germline values: CDR1 MNHEY, CDR2 SMNVEV (reference sequence). Trimming stripped 3 bases from V and 2 bases from J, with 11 bases between. In DNA, the CDR3 is TGTGCCAGCAGTTTTGGGAGCGGCCCCTACGAGCAGTACTTC. It translates to CASSFGSGPYEQYF.

The chain employs TRBV27 and TRBJ2-1, with D tentatively TRBD2 (5 bases). V was clipped by 8 bases and J by 3 bases, with 17 bases between them. The CDR3 totals 15 residues. Germline V CDR1 and CDR2: MNHEY, SMNVEV (reference sequence). The CDR3 region is CASHPGLSIYNEQFF. The CDR3 nucleotides read TGTGCCAGCCATCCCGGACTGTCGATCTACAATGAGCAGTTCTTC.

As regards this clone: One end of the junction is discordant with germline, which a read error may explain. The V and J genes are TRBV5-8 and TRBJ1-4, with D maybe TRBD1 (5 bases). Germline V CDR1 and CDR2: SGHTS, YDEGEE. CDR3 length: 14 residues. The CDR3 loop reads CASSLRGDNAKLFF. In DNA, the CDR3 is TGTGCCAGCAGCTTGAGGGGTGATAATGCAAAACTGTTTTTT.

The chain joins TRBV2 to TRBJ2-3; 12 bases map to TRBD2. Per germline, CDR1 SNHLY and CDR2 FYNNEI. The V and J ends lost 6 bases and 3 bases, in that order; junction bases with no gene match: 4. The length of the CDR3 is 15 residues. DNA of the CDR3: TGTGCCAGCAGGGAACTAGCGGGGGGTACAGATACGCAGTATTTT. Protein sequence: CASRELAGGTDTQYF.

V usage is TRBV10-1 and J usage is TRBJ2-7; 8 positions match TRBD1. Unmatched junction bases numbered 9, after V lost 2 bases and J lost 6 bases. Germline assignment: CDR1 WNHNN and CDR2 SYGVQD (reference sequence). The CDR3 contains 15 residues. The CDR3 here is CASSETRTGWGEQYF. The DNA for the CDR3 is TGCGCCAGCAGTGAGACCCGGACAGGGTGGGGCGAGCAGTACTTC.

This clone is a singleton in its sample. The rearrangement joins TRBV7-2 to TRBJ1-5; 7 bases are shared with TRBD1. This CDR3 region has 15 residues. The trim removed 5 bases at V and 0 bases at J, leaving 4 bases unmatched. Germline CDR1 and CDR2: SGHTA and FQGNSA. The chain's CDR3 is CASSPQGYSNQPQHF. CDR3 DNA: TGTGCCAGCAGCCCACAGGGGTATAGCAATCAGCCCCAGCATTTT.

The gene calls are TRBV13 and TRBJ2-7; TRBD2 is a possible D gene (7 bases). The germline V gene has CDR1 PRHDT and CDR2 FYEKMQ (reference sequence). The CDR3 runs to 14 residues. The V and J ends lost 5 bases and 2 bases respectively, with 13 bases between them. The CDR3 loop reads CASSLGGATYEQYF. The CDR3 coding sequence is TGTGCCAGCAGCCTTGGGGGGGCAACCTACGAGCAGTACTTC. The whole variable domain, remainder taken from reference TRBV13 and TRBJ2-7, is AAGVIQSPRHLIKEKRETATLKCYPIPRHDTVYWYQQGPGQDPQFLISFYEKMQSDKGSIPDRFSAQQFSDYHSELNMSSLELGDSALYFCASSLGGATYEQYFGPGTRLTVT.

V and J are TRBV6-5 and TRBJ2-5, with D possibly matching TRBD2 (6 bases). The V and J ends lost 5 bases and 2 bases respectively, with 12 bases between them. CDR3 length: 14 residues. In germline, CDR1 is MNHEY, CDR2 SVGAGI. CDR3 sequence reads: CASSHLAGQETQYF. The CDR3 nucleotides read TGTGCCAGCAGTCATCTCGCGGGGCAAGAGACCCAGTACTTC.

The chain carries TRBV11-2 and TRBJ2-5; no reliable D call. The end of the DNA fits TRBJ2-7 better, so the J call may be wrong. The CDR3 is made up of 13 amino acids. Germline V CDR1 and CDR2: SGHAT, FQNNGV. The CDR3 DNA follows: TGTGCCAGCAGCCCCATTAGTTCCTACGAGCAGTACTTC. Residues: CASSPISSYEQYF.

The chain employs TRBV6-5 and TRBJ2-1; 8 positions agree with TRBD2. J gave up 6 bases and V 5 bases, and 9 bases lay outside the gene matches. Germline V gives CDR1 MNHEY, CDR2 SVGAGI. The CDR3 extends over 15 amino acids. This CDR3 reads CASSTSGGTLNEQFF. The DNA for the CDR3 is TGTGCCAGCAGTACAAGCGGGGGAACCCTCAATGAGCAGTTCTTC.

The chain carries TRBV5-4 and TRBJ1-1; TRBD1 is a possible D gene (5 bases). CDR1 and CDR2 from the germline V gene are SGHNT and YYREEE (reference sequence). V lost 0 bases and J lost 4, with 10 bases in between. The CDR3 runs to 14 residues. The CDR3 coding sequence is TGTGCCAGCAGCTTGGTTATAGGGGTCACTGAAGCTTTCTTT. Translation gives CASSLVIGVTEAFF.

The V and J genes are TRBV30 and TRBJ1-5, with D tentatively TRBD1 (6 bases). This CDR3 comprises 14 residues. Germline V gene sequence: CDR1 GTSNPN, CDR2 SVGIG (reference sequence). V was cut by 1 base and J by 4 bases, with 11 bases left in between. CDR3 DNA sequence: TGTGCCTGGAGTGAAGGGGGTTTGAATCAGCCCCAGCATTTT. Translating gives CAWSEGGLNQPQHF.

CDR3 in DNA: TGTGCCAGCAGCTTAGTCTCCGGCGGGGGGGCCGCCGGGGAGCTGTTTTTT. Translating it yields CASSLVSGGGAAGELFF. V and J are TRBV7-6 and TRBJ2-2, with 9 bases that match TRBD2. Trimming took 1 base from V and 6 from J; bases not matched to a gene: 9. The length of the CDR3 is 17 residues. Germline CDR1 is SGHVS and CDR2 is FNYEAQ.

The CDR3 protein is CASSFGTSGTYEQYF. Here the CDR3 DNA reads TGTGCCAGCAGCTTCGGGACTAGCGGTACCTACGAGCAGTACTTC. The gene calls are TRBV5-4 and TRBJ2-7; 11 bases are shared with TRBD2. The germline CDR1 and CDR2 sequences are SGHNT and YYREEE (reference sequence). V lost 2 bases, J lost 2 bases, and 3 bases stayed unmatched. The CDR3 runs to 15 residues.

This chain joins TRBV4-2 and TRBJ2-7; 8 positions match TRBD2. Germline V gene data show CDR1 as LGHNA and CDR2 as YNFKEQ. V shed 4 bases and J 3 bases; nucleotides not matched to a gene: 17. The CDR3 loop spans 18 amino acids. CDR3 sequence reads: CASSPSSGSGAPVYEQYF. CDR3 bases: TGTGCCAGCAGCCCCTCATCGGGTAGCGGGGCCCCAGTCTACGAGCAGTACTTC.

V and J are TRBV4-2 and TRBJ2-7, with TRBD1 as a possible D gene (6 bases). This CDR3 is 15 amino acids long. Trimming removed 2 bases from V and 5 bases from J, with 16 bases in between. CDR1 is LGHNA, CDR2 YNFKEQ, per germline. The CDR3 protein is CASSQKIEGGDEQYF. CDR3 in DNA: TGTGCCAGCAGCCAAAAAATAGAAGGGGGTGACGAGCAGTACTTC.

V and J are TRBV29-1 and TRBJ1-1; the D gene is possibly TRBD1 (5 bases). Trimming cost V 8 bases and J 0 bases, with 19 bases left between them. Per germline, CDR1 SQVTM and CDR2 ANQGSEA. CDR3 length equals 15 residues. In nucleotides, the CDR3 is TGCAGCACCAAACGGGGGGTGGGGATGAACACTGAAGCTTTCTTT. Amino acids: CSTKRGVGMNTEAFF.